There are a few counts of the clone carrying this T cell receptor beta chain. Its antigen remains unknown. This entry belongs to a study of T-cell reconstitution after alpha-beta-depleted transplantation in children. Broader study findings: It was newly produced T cells that mostly accounted for T-cell counts and diversity one year after transplant.

Library preparation (for TCRbeta) was performed with unique molecular identifiers. TCRdb fed the PCR reads into MiXCR, producing one record per CDR3 protein. The data show some 200,000 distinct CDR3 sequences, approximately 6.9% seen once. Germline V CDR1 and CDR2: LGHNA, YSLEER. The CDR3 runs to 13 residues. The V end was cut by 4 bases, the J end by 10 bases, with 16 bases between. This clonotype was obtained from a boy aged 2 to 10 with acute lymphoblastic leukemia, due to receive a stem cell transplant. J is TRBJ1-2 and V is TRBV4-3; D is unresolved. Specimen: PBMCs, collected before TCRalphabeta/CD19-depleted stem cell transplant. DNA of the CDR3: TGCGCCAGCAGCCTTATACGAGGACGGGCCTACACCTTC. Protein sequence: CASSLIRGRAYTF.